The 24 T cell receptor beta chains in this list originate from one sample, sequenced in a study of T cell clonality in common variable immunodeficiency. Using immunoSEQ multiplex PCR, the repertoire was profiled, and TCRdb retains in-frame clones only, with some absent. The sample shows 50,000 to 60,000 clones, no singletons; the ten largest hold roughly 0.84%. Sequenced sample: peripheral blood mononuclear cells. Receptors were obtained from a person aged 18 to 75 in good health.

This clone occurred a few times. The read is 3 residues too short to cover the CDR3 end, so that end is filled in from the germline J gene. The V gene is TRBV7-2, the J gene TRBJ2-2; TRBD1 agrees at 8 bases. Germline V CDR1 and CDR2: SGHTA, FQGNSA. Trimming cost V 0 bases and J 5 bases; bases outside gene matches: 5. The CDR3 extends over 16 amino acids. The CDR3 is CASSLAGDRGTGELFF. CDR3 DNA, as far as it was read: TGTGCCAGCAGCTTAGCGGGTGACAGGGGTACCGGGGAG.

This clone came up many times. Read sequence stops 3 residues before the CDR3 end, and the germline J gene provides the missing end. The chain combines TRBV20-1 with TRBJ2-7; 12 bases match TRBD1. The CDR3 covers 14 residues. Trimming cost V 1 base and J 4 bases; bases outside gene matches: 2. Germline CDR1 DFQATT, CDR2 SNEGSKA (reference sequence). The CDR3 DNA, read in part, is TGCAGTGCTAGAGGGGACAGGGGGCTTTACGAG. It encodes CSARGDRGLYE. The whole CDR3 protein is CSARGDRGLYEQYF.

In its sample, this clone was seen many times. The observed sequence ends 3 residues before the CDR3 terminus, with the missing tail filled in from the germline J gene. This chain uses TRBV20-1 with TRBJ2-7; TRBD2 matches 10 bases. Germline V gene sequence: CDR1 DFQATT, CDR2 SNEGSKA (reference sequence). The length of the CDR3 is 13 residues. The trim removed 6 bases at V and 4 bases at J, leaving 6 bases unmatched. CDR3: CSAGASGSYEQYF. The CDR3 bases that were read are TGCAGTGCCGGGGCTAGCGGGAGTTACGAG.

The table lists this clone with many counts. Read data end 3 residues before the CDR3 end; the end is taken from the germline J gene. V gene TRBV6-1 combines with J gene TRBJ1-1; D uncertain. This CDR3 contains 12 residues. V was shortened by 4 bases and J by 6 bases, with 9 bases between the two germline ends. Germline V lookup: CDR1 MNHNS, CDR2 SASEGT. The covered CDR3 bases are TGTGCCAGCAGTGGGACTTTCGCTGAA. This codes for CASSGTFAE. The CDR3 in its entirety is CASSGTFAEAFF.

This clone was detected many times. The read ends 3 residues before the CDR3 terminus; that terminus is restored from the germline J gene. The gene calls are TRBV19 and TRBJ2-3; D perhaps matches TRBD1 (6 bases). Trimming cost V 8 bases and J 6 bases, with 12 bases left between them. CDR1 is LNHDA, CDR2 SQIVND, per germline (reference sequence). This CDR3 contains 12 residues. The part of the CDR3 DNA that was read is TGTGCCAGTTCTCAGGGGTCCGATACG. Translated, it gives CASSQGSDT. The entire CDR3 sequence reads CASSQGSDTQYF.

This clone has just a few counts. Germline is not matched at one junction end, which may reflect a read error. From the germline J gene comes the end of the CDR3, since the read stops 3 residues before it. V is TRBV7-3 and J is TRBJ2-3, with D unresolved. This CDR3 region has 13 residues. Germline CDR1 reads SGHTA; CDR2 reads FQGTGA. CDR3 DNA, as far as it was read: TGTACCAGCAGCTTAAGCGCTCGGGATACG. Translating it yields CTSSLSARDT. The full CDR3 reads CTSSLSARDTQYF.

This clone was counted at least ten times. The CDR3 end lies 3 residues beyond the end of the read and is filled in from the germline J gene. The chain carries TRBV5-4 and TRBJ2-7; TRBD2 aligns across 7 bases. Germline loops: CDR1 SGHNT, CDR2 YYREEE (reference sequence). The junction had 5 bases not matched to a gene; V was cut back by 0 bases and J by 2 bases. This CDR3 contains 15 residues. The CDR3 sequence is CASSLEGGRTYEQYF. Incomplete CDR3 DNA: TGTGCCAGCAGCTTGGAAGGCGGGAGAACCTACGAG. The entire variable domain, with the rest obtained from reference TRBV5-4 and TRBJ2-7, is as follows: ETGVTQSPTHLIKTRGQQVTLRCSSQSGHNTVSWYQQALGQGPQFIFQYYREEENGRGNFPPRFSGLQFPNYSSELNVNALELDDSALYLCASSLEGGRTYEQYFGPGTRLTVT.

This clone was seen repeatedly, ten times or more. The CDR3 goes on 3 residues after the read ends, and that part is filled in from the germline J gene. V and J are TRBV7-2 and TRBJ2-2; TRBD2 is a possible D gene (5 bases). This CDR3 has 14 residues. Trimming removed 2 bases from V and 6 bases from J, with 10 bases in between. Germline lookup yields CDR1 SGHTA and CDR2 FQGNSA. CDR3 amino acids: CASSLNRGPGELFF. CDR3 DNA (partial): TGTGCCAGCAGCTTAAATCGGGGTCCCGGGGAG. Complete variable domain (other parts from reference TRBV7-2 and TRBJ2-2): GAGVSQSPSNKVTEKGKDVELRCDPISGHTALYWYRQSLGQGLEFLIYFQGNSAPDKSGLPSDRFSAERTGGSVSTLTIQRTQQEDSAVYLCASSLNRGPGELFFGEGSRLTVL.

This clone was seen a handful of times. The sequence runs out 3 residues before the end of the CDR3; the remainder is reconstructed from the germline J gene. This rearrangement joins TRBV7-2 to TRBJ1-2; tentatively, D is TRBD1 (5 bases). The CDR3 is 12 amino acids. Germline CDR1 and CDR2: SGHTA and FQGNSA. CDR3 region: CASRSLTDTYTF. CDR3 DNA (partial): TGTGCCAGCCGGAGTTTGACAGATACC.

As for this clone: The read ends 3 residues before the CDR3 terminus; that terminus is restored from the germline J gene. This chain links TRBV5-1 with TRBJ2-7; 9 bases align to TRBD1. V was pared by 4 bases and J by 3 bases, with 5 bases of the junction left unmatched. The CDR3 covers 14 residues. Germline CDR1 and CDR2: SGHRS and YFSETQ. The covered CDR3 bases are TGCGCCAGCAGCCCCGGGACAGGGAACTACGAG. Translated: CASSPGTGNYE. The entire CDR3 sequence reads CASSPGTGNYEQYF.

This clone has more than one count but fewer than ten. The read finishes 3 residues shy of the CDR3 end, and the germline J gene is used to complete it. This chain links TRBV4-2 with TRBJ2-5, with TRBD1 matching over 7 bases. The V gene end was trimmed by 0 bases and the J gene end by 4 bases; junction bases not matched to a gene: 5. The CDR3 is 15 amino acids. Germline lookup yields CDR1 LGHNA and CDR2 YNFKEQ. The CDR3 spells CASSQDVTGSETQYF. CDR3 DNA (partial): TGTGCCAGCAGCCAAGACGTGACAGGGTCAGAGACC.

This clone showed up just a few times. This may stem from a read error, because a much larger clone lies one nucleotide away. From the germline J gene comes the end of the CDR3, since the read stops 3 residues before it. The chain recombines TRBV5-1 with TRBJ2-5; TRBD2 aligns across 9 bases. The CDR3 covers 16 residues. The V gene's germline CDR1 is SGHRS and CDR2 YFSETQ. The sequenced part of the CDR3 DNA is TGCGCCAGCAGCTTGCGTGAGGGGACTAGCACAGATACC. Amino acids: CASSLREGTSTDT. The entire CDR3 is CASSLREGTSTDTQYF.

This clone was detected ten times or more. The CDR3 end lies 3 residues beyond the end of the read and is filled in from the germline J gene. J is TRBJ2-1 and V is TRBV5-1, with 8 bases that match TRBD2. The trim removed 0 bases at V and 5 bases at J, leaving 4 bases unmatched. This CDR3 has 15 amino acids. CDR1 and CDR2 (germline): SGHRS, YFSETQ. The CDR3 here is CASSLGLAINNEQFF. The CDR3 DNA, read in part, is TGCGCCAGCAGCTTGGGACTAGCGATTAACAATGAG.

Ten or more counts support this clone. The read terminates 3 residues before the CDR3 end, so the remaining end is supplied by the germline J gene. The chain uses TRBV4-2 and TRBJ2-5, with 7 nucleotides matching TRBD2. The junction had 10 bases not matched to a gene; V was cut back by 1 base and J by 5 bases. Germline V CDR1 and CDR2: LGHNA, YNFKEQ. This CDR3 region has 16 residues. The chain's CDR3 is CASSQGTRERWETQYF. CDR3 DNA, as far as it was read: TGTGCCAGCAGCCAAGGGACGCGGGAGAGATGGGAGACC.

This clone appeared a few times. The read ends 3 residues early relative to the CDR3; the germline J gene fills the gap. The chain recombines TRBV6-1 with TRBJ1-2, with D perhaps TRBD1 (6 bases). Germline assignment: CDR1 MNHNS and CDR2 SASEGT. The CDR3 totals 16 residues. Incomplete CDR3 DNA: TGTGCCAGCAGTGAAAACTGGTGGGGACAAAGCTACGAC. It encodes CASSENWWGQSYD. The entire CDR3 protein is CASSENWWGQSYDYTF.

In this sample, this clone turned up many times. The CDR3 end falls 3 residues outside the read, so it is completed with the germline J gene. V and J are TRBV30 and TRBJ2-1; unclear D gene. The germline CDR1 and CDR2 sequences are GTSNPN and SVGIG (reference sequence). The CDR3 consists of 14 residues. V was trimmed by 3 bases and J by 7 bases, leaving 16 bases between them. The CDR3: CAWSLQYSGNEQFF. The sequenced CDR3 bases are TGTGCCTGGAGCTTGCAATATTCAGGTAATGAG.

With respect to this clone: The read halts 3 residues ahead of the CDR3 end, with the missing end drawn from the germline J gene. The chain employs TRBV19 and TRBJ1-2; the match to TRBD1 covers 7 bases. CDR1 LNHDA and CDR2 SQIVND come from the germline V gene (reference sequence). This CDR3 spans 15 amino acids. The sequenced part of the CDR3 DNA is TGTGCCAGTAGTACAGCGACTGGGACAGCATACGAC. This translates into CASSTATGTAYD. The full CDR3 reads CASSTATGTAYDYTF.

This clone was counted ten times or more. The read terminates 3 residues ahead of where the CDR3 ends, so the germline J gene completes it. V and J are TRBV15 and TRBJ1-1, with no clear D. CDR1 is LNHNV and CDR2 is YYDKDF in the germline V gene (reference sequence). The CDR3 is 14 residues long. Trimming stripped 0 bases from V and 5 bases from J, with 10 bases between. The sequenced CDR3 bases are TGTGCCACCAGCAGAGATTCGGGGAGTACTGAA. Protein sequence: CATSRDSGSTE. The complete CDR3 protein is CATSRDSGSTEAFF.

On this clone: The CDR3 end is not reached by the read, which stops 3 residues before it; the germline J gene fills it in. The chain has TRBV10-2 and TRBJ2-1; D is perhaps TRBD2 (7 bases). From germline, CDR1 is WSHSY and CDR2 SAAADI. Trimming removed 6 bases from V and 9 bases from J, with 15 bases in between. The CDR3 covers 13 residues. The CDR3 sequence: CASSLGGLGEQFF. Partial CDR3 DNA: TGCGCCAGCAGCCTCGGGGGGCTGGGTGAG.

This clone was found many times. Sequencing ends 3 residues short of the CDR3 end; the germline J gene provides the rest. The genes are TRBV20-1 and TRBJ2-3, with D possibly matching TRBD1 (6 bases). Germline lookup yields CDR1 DFQATT and CDR2 SNEGSKA (reference sequence). The V end was cut by 7 bases, the J end by 3 bases, with 14 bases between. The CDR3 is made up of 13 amino acids. The CDR3 bases that were read are TGCAGTGGGCCGGACAGTTGGACAGATACG. Translating it yields CSGPDSWTDT. Given in full, the CDR3 is CSGPDSWTDTQYF.

This clone was counted many times. The read ends 3 residues before the CDR3 terminus; that terminus is restored from the germline J gene. This rearrangement joins TRBV11-2 to TRBJ2-1; 9 nucleotides align to TRBD2. CDR1 and CDR2 (germline): SGHAT, FQNNGV. The CDR3 covers 13 residues. V dropped 5 bases and J dropped 8; count of bases not matched to a gene: 4. The chain's CDR3 is CASSHSGGHEQFF. The covered CDR3 bases are TGTGCCAGCAGCCATAGCGGGGGCCATGAG.

The sample holds many counts of this clone. The CDR3 extends 3 residues past the end of the read, so its final part is completed from the germline J gene. V is TRBV5-4 and J is TRBJ1-4; 7 bases map to TRBD1. The V gene end was trimmed by 3 bases and the J gene end by 8 bases; junction bases not matched to a gene: 4. Germline V gives CDR1 SGHNT, CDR2 YYREEE (reference sequence). The CDR3 spans 13 residues. CDR3 region: CASSYRGEEKLFF. CDR3 bases read: TGTGCCAGCAGCTACAGGGGAGAGGAAAAA.

This clone came up many times. Read sequence stops 3 residues before the CDR3 end, and the germline J gene provides the missing end. V and J are TRBV20-1 and TRBJ1-2; TRBD1 agrees at 8 bases. Looked up from germline, CDR1 is DFQATT and CDR2 is SNEGSKA (reference sequence). There are 14 residues in the CDR3. Here the CDR3 reads CSANFRDRKGGYTF. The DNA read from the CDR3 is TGCAGTGCTAACTTTCGGGACAGGAAAGGGGGC.

This clone was detected ten times or more. An end of the junction does not agree with germline; a read error may underlie this. The read gets to within 3 residues of the CDR3 end, and the germline J gene fills in the rest. This chain uses TRBV4-2 with TRBJ1-2, with TRBD1 as a possible D gene (6 bases). The CDR3 length is 14 residues. From germline, CDR1 is LGHNA and CDR2 YNFKEQ. Here the CDR3 reads CASSLRTEPYGYTF. The CDR3 bases that were read are TGCGCCAGCAGCCTTCGGACAGAACCCTATGGC.